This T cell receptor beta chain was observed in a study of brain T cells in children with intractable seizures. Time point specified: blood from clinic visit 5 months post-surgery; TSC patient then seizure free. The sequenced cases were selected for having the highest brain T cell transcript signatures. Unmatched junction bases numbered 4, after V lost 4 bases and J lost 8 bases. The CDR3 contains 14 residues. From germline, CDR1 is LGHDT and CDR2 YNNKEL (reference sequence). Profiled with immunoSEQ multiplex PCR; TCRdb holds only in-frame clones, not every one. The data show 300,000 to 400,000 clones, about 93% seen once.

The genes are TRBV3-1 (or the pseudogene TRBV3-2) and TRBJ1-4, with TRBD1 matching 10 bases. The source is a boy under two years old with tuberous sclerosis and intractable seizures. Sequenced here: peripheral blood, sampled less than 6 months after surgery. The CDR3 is CASSRQGASEKLFF. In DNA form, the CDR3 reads TGTGCCAGCAGCCGACAGGGGGCAAGCGAAAAACTGTTTTTT.